The rows below give T cell receptor beta chains drawn from one sample of a study of STAT5B mutations in CD4+ large granular lymphocyte leukemia. This table comes from immunoSEQ multiplex PCR, and its TCRdb copy is limited to in-frame clones, with some not included. Among around 24,000 clones listed, less than 80% were seen once. The sample taken for sequencing was CD4+ T cells from blood buffy coats. The receptors derive from a human donor in good health. Each CDR3 is given with its conserved first and last residue. The D gene is left open where the match is weak. Size is omitted from some rows. Given values are once, few, many or a class for expanded clones.

clone size: -; D gene: -; V gene: TRBV27; J gene: TRBJ2-7; CDR3 protein: CASSLGPVGYEQYF; CDR3 DNA: TGTGCCAGCAGTTTGGGACCAGTAGGCTACGAGCAGTACTTC
clone size: few; D gene: TRBD1; V gene: TRBV9; J gene: TRBJ1-6; CDR3 protein: CASSAPDRGGGSPLHF; CDR3 DNA: TGTGCCAGCAGCGCCCCTGACAGGGGAGGTGGTTCACCCCTCCACTTT
clone size: -; D gene: TRBD1; V gene: TRBV5-6; J gene: TRBJ1-2; CDR3 protein: CASSLAQGARDGYTF; CDR3 DNA: TGTGCCAGCAGCTTGGCCCAGGGGGCGCGGGATGGCTACACCTTC
clone size: few; D gene: TRBD1; V gene: TRBV28; J gene: TRBJ1-2; CDR3 protein: CASSRGTAVYGYTF; CDR3 DNA: TGTGCCAGCAGCAGGGGGACGGCGGTCTATGGCTACACCTTC
clone size: -; D gene: -; V gene: TRBV30; J gene: TRBJ1-6; CDR3 protein: CAWSVPNSPLHF; CDR3 DNA: TGTGCCTGGAGTGTACCTAATTCACCCCTCCACTTT
clone size: -; D gene: TRBD1; V gene: TRBV5-1; J gene: TRBJ1-4; CDR3 protein: CASTATGTLTNEKLLF; CDR3 DNA: TGCGCCAGCACCGCGACAGGGACGTTGACTAATGAAAAACTGCTTTTT
clone size: few; D gene: -; V gene: TRBV18; J gene: TRBJ1-2; CDR3 protein: CASSGQSYGYTF; CDR3 DNA: TGTGCCAGCTCAGGACAGAGCTATGGCTACACCTTC
clone size: -; D gene: -; V gene: TRBV18; J gene: TRBJ1-1; CDR3 protein: CASSPLRGTEAFF; CDR3 DNA: TGTGCCAGCTCACCATTGAGGGGGACTGAAGCTTTCTTT
clone size: -; D gene: TRBD2; V gene: TRBV7-2; J gene: TRBJ2-5; CDR3 protein: CATATSGGAVTQYF; CDR3 DNA: TGTGCCACCGCGACTAGCGGGGGGGCTGTGACCCAGTACTTC
clone size: -; D gene: -; V gene: TRBV7-9; J gene: TRBJ1-2; CDR3 protein: CASSRTANYGYTF; CDR3 DNA: TGTGCCAGCAGCCGAACAGCTAACTATGGCTACACCTTC
clone size: -; D gene: -; V gene: TRBV7-9; J gene: TRBJ1-1; CDR3 protein: CASSPLTENTEAFF; CDR3 DNA: TGTGCCAGCAGCCCTCTAACGGAAAACACTGAAGCTTTCTTT
clone size: -; D gene: -; V gene: TRBV10-2; J gene: TRBJ2-2; CDR3 protein: CATRRGANTGELFF; CDR3 DNA: TGCGCCACCCGACGGGGAGCGAACACCGGGGAGCTGTTTTTT
clone size: once; D gene: -; V gene: TRBV5-1; J gene: TRBJ1-1; CDR3 protein: CASSLHSTNTEAFF; CDR3 DNA: TGCGCCAGCAGCTTGCACAGTACGAACACTGAAGCTTTCTTT
clone size: -; D gene: -; V gene: TRBV7-2; J gene: TRBJ2-7; CDR3 protein: CASSSAYEQYF; CDR3 DNA: TGTGCCAGCAGCTCCGCCTACGAGCAGTACTTC
clone size: -; D gene: -; V gene: TRBV7-2; J gene: TRBJ1-4; CDR3 protein: CASSLYLTGRGFTNEKLFF; CDR3 DNA: TGTGCCAGCAGCTTATACCTCACAGGTCGGGGTTTTACTAATGAAAAACTGTTTTTT
clone size: once; D gene: TRBD1; V gene: TRBV9; J gene: TRBJ1-4; CDR3 protein: CASSVGTGINEKLFF; CDR3 DNA: TGTGCCAGCAGCGTGGGGACAGGCATTAATGAAAAACTGTTTTTT
clone size: -; D gene: -; V gene: TRBV7-9; J gene: TRBJ1-3; CDR3 protein: CASSFRGPQSSGNTIYF; CDR3 DNA: TGTGCCAGCAGCTTTAGGGGCCCTCAGAGCTCTGGAAACACCATATATTTT
clone size: -; D gene: -; V gene: TRBV21-1; J gene: TRBJ2-1; CDR3 protein: CASSIRDTRQDNEQFF; CDR3 DNA: TGTGCCAGCAGCATCCGGGACACCCGCCAAGACAATGAGCAGTTCTTC
clone size: -; D gene: TRBD1; V gene: TRBV18; J gene: TRBJ1-1; CDR3 protein: CASSPGTGGGEAFF; CDR3 DNA: TGTGCCAGCTCACCCGGGACAGGGGGGGGTGAAGCTTTCTTT
clone size: few; D gene: TRBD1; V gene: TRBV9; J gene: TRBJ1-4; CDR3 protein: CASSQTGIYEKLFF; CDR3 DNA: TGTGCCAGCAGCCAGACAGGGATTTATGAAAAACTGTTTTTT
clone size: -; D gene: -; V gene: TRBV7-9; J gene: TRBJ2-1; CDR3 protein: CASSLVGFHEQFF; CDR3 DNA: TGTGCCAGCAGCTTAGTGGGATTCCATGAGCAGTTCTTC
clone size: -; D gene: -; V gene: TRBV9; J gene: TRBJ2-2; CDR3 protein: CASSQDPQGNTGELFF; CDR3 DNA: TGTGCCAGCAGTCAAGACCCCCAGGGGAACACCGGGGAGCTGTTTTTT
clone size: -; D gene: -; V gene: TRBV10-3; J gene: TRBJ2-4; CDR3 protein: CAISESDPNGNIQYF; CDR3 DNA: TGTGCCATCAGTGAGTCAGACCCTAATGGGAACATTCAGTACTTC
clone size: -; D gene: TRBD2; V gene: TRBV19; J gene: TRBJ2-3; CDR3 protein: CASSRHPISGGDTQYF; CDR3 DNA: TGTGCCAGTAGTCGGCACCCTATTAGCGGGGGAGATACGCAGTATTTT
clone size: -; D gene: TRBD1; V gene: TRBV27; J gene: TRBJ1-3; CDR3 protein: CDRDRGYLAGLNSGNTIYF; CDR3 DNA: TGTGACCGGGACAGGGGATATCTGGCCGGTTTAAATTCCGGAAACACCATATATTTT
clone size: -; D gene: TRBD2; V gene: TRBV9; J gene: TRBJ2-1; CDR3 protein: CASSAAGGLYNEQFF; CDR3 DNA: TGTGCCAGCAGCGCAGCGGGGGGCTTATACAATGAGCAGTTCTTC